This TCR beta chain was recorded in a study of cytomegalovirus exposure and HLA in healthy donors (dated 2017 in TCRdb). About the full investigation: According to an earlier analysis of 550 to 750 of the donors, about 170 million T cells yielded some 110 million unique TCR beta sequences and approximately 280 Gb of sequence data. An early release covering approximately 600 HLA-typed donors comprised about 290 gigabases of sequencing data and 85 million to 100 million unique TCR sequences. Of the approximately 400 genotyped donors, 80% to 90% were placed in the genetic ancestry cluster associated with self-reported Caucasian donors. The study was designed to test whether signatures of past pathogen exposure could be identified by cataloging public T cell receptors. The study used immunosequencing to profile the T cell repertoires of under 700 subjects and linked those repertoires to cytomegalovirus serostatus. A separate validation cohort of approximately 120 different subjects was used in addition to the 666-subject first cohort. The study combined high-throughput TCR immunosequencing, statistical association of individual TCRs with disease status, and machine learning to predict cytomegalovirus infection status. A later analysis re-analyzed previously published TCR beta repertoires from hundreds of donors and added high-resolution HLA genotyping to study TCR occurrence patterns. The later analysis used no new phenotypic data to find candidate immune exposures, relying instead on TCR beta sequences and their occurrence across donors. An earlier analysis of fewer than 750 of the donors used high-throughput TCR beta sequencing to judge whether each TCR beta V gene segment behaved as functional or pseudogenic. Alongside the repertoire data, information on donor age, sex, ethnicity and CMV serostatus was compiled. A later genetic analysis used genome-wide SNP genotypes for about three fifths of the 666 donors, treating that subset as a discovery cohort. Every discovery cohort repertoire had been produced on one sequencing platform. Class I and class II HLA loci were covered by the typing at four-digit resolution. The number of donors typed differed by locus, with roughly 629-640 for A, B, C, DRB1 and DQB1, roughly 520 for DQA1, under 610 for DPA1, and under 490 for DPB1. A few DR-DQ haplotypes were treated as single units for association and clustering because of strong linkage in the cohort. Among about 360 genotyped donors of the cohort, an average of around 240,000 unique TCR beta nucleotide sequences were sequenced per donor, roughly 20% of them non-productive. On the study overall, not on this receptor specifically: According to the authors, the approach could potentially be generalized to other disease states and immunological phenotypes. Only TCR beta chains were sequenced in this cohort, and the absence of alpha or paired-chain data limited detectable features. A further reported finding was that TCR beta sequences accurately predicted the HLA-A and HLA-B alleles for most subjects in the first cohort. Assigning TCR associations to individual alleles was difficult when HLA alleles, especially DR and DQ, strongly co-occurred. Across donors, most TCR sequences were observed very rarely, whereas some public TCRs were present in many individuals. A group of highly shared sequence variants was considered likely to be a technical artifact of the sequencing pipeline. Because HLA typing was unavailable for some donors at each locus, only the typed subset was used in association tests. A later analysis found that most CMV-associated TCR beta chains appeared HLA-restricted, with HLA associations seemingly driven largely by CMV exposure. In a later analysis, HLA-associated TCR beta chains showed more clonal expansion and lower generation probabilities than non-associated chains that were equally common. The classifier was reported to diagnose cytomegalovirus status with high specificity and sensitivity in both the original cohort and the validation cohort. A later analysis found that TCR association rates varied across HLA loci, with DRB1 alleles showing the most associated TCRs and HLA-C alleles the fewest. The study gave a list of about 160 TCR beta chains associated with cytomegalovirus. Presence/absence analyses assumed roughly uniform sequencing depth across donors, an assumption that may not hold. For the cohort, immune exposure information was limited to CMV serostatus. In an earlier analysis of over 550 of the donors, most TCR beta V segments were observed in productive rearrangements about 87% or about 30% of the time, broadly matching IMGT annotations. Three of the identified cytomegalovirus-associated TCR beta chains were confirmed in vitro to be specific for cytomegalovirus antigens. Some IMGT-functional V segments, including TRBV6-2 and TRBV6-3, could not be distinguished by the 87-base-pair reads and were therefore excluded. According to a later genetic analysis, donors in an Asian-associated ancestry cluster had fewer N-insertions in productive TCRs than the approximately 670-donor mean. An association between a missense DCLRE1C variant and V-gene and J-gene trimming of TCR beta chains was found in a later genetic analysis and replicated in an independent cohort. At a false discovery rate of 0.05, a later analysis linked about 16,000 TCR beta sequences to specific HLA alleles. Because counts were too low, about 15 rarely observed V segments, including chromosome 9 orphons, were left out of the earlier analysis of 587 of the donors. Correlated functional status among segregating V segments might be attributable to linkage disequilibrium, but an unknown experimental factor could not be ruled out. In a later analysis, several top co-occurrence clusters were reported to appear linked to parvovirus B19, influenza, CMV and Epstein-Barr virus.

The library was prepared using the immunoSEQ multiplex PCR assay. For the multiplex PCR, a mixture combining 60 forward primers for TCR Vbeta segments and 13 reverse primers for TCR Jbeta segments was used. The CDR3 region of rearranged TCR beta genes was amplified from genomic DNA with a multiplex PCR assay. The amplified TCR beta libraries were sequenced on the Illumina HiSeq System as 87-base-pair reads. Per the authors' processing: A later analysis counted 75 million to 100 million unique TCR beta chains across the 690 or so repertoires, and roughly 9.9 million of these chains were shared by at least two donors. To remove PCR and sequencing errors, raw reads were error-corrected and collapsed into unique sequences using a nearest-neighbor algorithm that merged closely related sequences. CDR3 sequences were aligned to IMGT reference sequences to assign V, D and J gene segments. For a sequence to be retained, a match of at least six nucleotides was required to both a V gene segment and a J gene segment. Rearrangements were called productive when the CDR3 lacked stop codons and stayed in frame with V and J; all others were non-productive. CDR3 was defined according to IMGT convention as the region running from the second conserved V-encoded cysteine to the conserved J-encoded phenylalanine. The earlier analysis of about 590 of the donors excluded sequences that lacked an unambiguous match to a single V gene segment. In an earlier analysis of several hundred of the donors, V segments were called functional above 56.7% productive rearrangements and were called segregating when the between-donor standard deviation exceeded 5%. A statistical classification framework was developed to diagnose cytomegalovirus status using the catalog of TCR beta chain sequences. In a later analysis, TCR nucleotide sequences were compared against IMGT/GENE-DB human TR gene sequences so that V and J genes could be assigned. The TCRdist pipeline was used in a later analysis to assign CDR3 sequences and most-parsimonious VDJ recombination scenarios. In a later analysis, each TCR beta chain was defined by its CDR3 amino acid sequence together with its V-gene family, and reads without a unique V-gene family were excluded. To address suspected cross-contamination and a sequencing artifact, a later analysis removed approximately 590 highly shared, low-generation-probability nucleotide sequences. In a later analysis, a clonal expansion index for each public chain was calculated from normalized within-repertoire ranks of inferred template counts. Generation probabilities in a later analysis came from a VDJ recombination model fitted to out-of-frame rearrangements, and those results were checked against IGoR. A later analysis scored TCR-TCR, TCR-HLA and TCR-CMV co-occurrence with hypergeometric tests, applying a repertoire-size bias correction to TCR pairs. To estimate false discovery rates, a later analysis permuted the HLA or CMV assignments 20 times. A later analysis grouped co-occurring TCRs with DBSCAN, adding TCRdist sequence similarity when clustering within HLA-allele-positive subsets. For co-occurrence clustering, repertoires with fewer than 30,000 or more than 120,000 public chains were excluded, along with about five repertoires with anomalous nucleotide sharing. This is the immuneACCESS table as TCRdb keeps it, with only in-frame sequences that have V and J called. A part of the clones is gone; compared with another copy, unresolved V genes explain less than half, and the rest is unexplained. That table gives V, J and clone size, and the DNA gave D and trimming. This sample comprises roughly 190,000 clones, about four fifths of them detected only once. The top ten hold around 9.6% of the sample.

According to the germline V gene, CDR1 reads LGHNA and CDR2 reads YSLEER. Inclusive of the bounding cysteine and phenylalanine, the CDR3 is 13 residues long. The only DNA kept is the CDR3, 39 bases in frame from the first base. The trim is 0 bases for V and 7 bases for J, with a gap of 7 bases between the germline ends. The cohort was made up of about 670 healthy bone marrow donors. All cohort members were sampled while nominally healthy, although unrecorded immune exposures were likely present. The donor tested CMV seropositive, placing the donor among the approximately 290 seropositive members of the cohort. Every donor gave a peripheral blood sample, and the peripheral blood mononuclear cells from that sample were used for TCR beta sequencing. The Qiagen DNeasy Blood Extraction Kit was used to extract genomic DNA from the blood cell samples. As regards this clone: Its antigen specificity is not known. The input lacks base qualities; no much larger clone sits a single base away.

The rearrangement combines TRBV4-3 with TRBJ1-5, with no reliable assignment of the D segment. The receptor was isolated from a woman aged 50 to 60 in good health and CMV-seropositive. The sequenced sample consisted of PBMCs. The DNA is as follows: TGCGCCAGCAGCCAAGATTGGAGGCAGCCCCAGCATTTT. It codes for CASSQDWRQPQHF.